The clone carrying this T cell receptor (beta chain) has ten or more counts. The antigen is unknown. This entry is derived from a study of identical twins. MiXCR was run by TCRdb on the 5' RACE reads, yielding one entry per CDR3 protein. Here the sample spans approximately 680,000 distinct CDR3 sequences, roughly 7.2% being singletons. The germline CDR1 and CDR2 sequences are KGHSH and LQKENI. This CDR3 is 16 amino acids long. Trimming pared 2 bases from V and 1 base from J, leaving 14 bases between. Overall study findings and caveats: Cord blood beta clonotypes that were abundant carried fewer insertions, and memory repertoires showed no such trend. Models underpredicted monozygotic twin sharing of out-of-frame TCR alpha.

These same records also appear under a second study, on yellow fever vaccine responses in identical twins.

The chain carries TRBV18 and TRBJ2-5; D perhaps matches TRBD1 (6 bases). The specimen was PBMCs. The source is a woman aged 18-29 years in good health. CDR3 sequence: CASSPSAGDPQETQYF. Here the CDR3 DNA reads TGTGCCAGCTCACCATCCGCAGGGGATCCCCAAGAGACCCAGTACTTC. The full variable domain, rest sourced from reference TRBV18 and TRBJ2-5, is NAGVMQNPRHLVRRRGQEARLRCSPMKGHSHVYWYRQLPEEGLKFMVYLQKENIIDESGMPKERFSAEFPKEGPSILRIQQVVRGDSAAYFCASSPSAGDPQETQYFGPGTRLLVL.